One and the same sample provided the 32 T cell receptor beta chains below, sequenced in a study of T cell responses to AZD1222 COVID-19 vaccine. Only in-frame clones appear in the TCRdb table, and some are missing; sequencing was by immunoSEQ multiplex PCR. This table has approximately 110,000 clones, about 85% appearing once. The sequencing here drew on peripheral blood, taken on day 0 of AZD1222 vaccination. These receptors were collected from an adult in good health.

The chain combines TRBV16 with TRBJ2-2; D is possibly TRBD2 (6 bases). The CDR3 extends over 15 amino acids. From germline, CDR1 is KGHSY and CDR2 FQNENV. With 1 base removed from V and 4 bases from J, the gap between germline ends came to 10 bases. This chain's CDR3 is CASSQFAGSTGELFF. The DNA of the CDR3 is TGTGCCAGCAGCCAATTTGCGGGAAGCACCGGGGAGCTGTTTTTT. The whole variable domain, remainder taken from reference TRBV16 and TRBJ2-2, is GEEVAQTPKHLVRGEGQKAKLYCAPIKGHSYVFWYQQVLKNEFKFLISFQNENVFDETGMPKERFSAKCLPNSPCSLEIQATKLEDSAVYFCASSQFAGSTGELFFGEGSRLTVL.

The V and J genes are TRBV2 and TRBJ1-3, with D unresolved. This CDR3 is built from 16 residues. V was trimmed by 4 bases and J by 2 bases, leaving 15 bases between them. CDR1 is SNHLY and CDR2 is FYNNEI in the germline V gene. In DNA form, the CDR3 reads TGTGCCAGCAGTGTATTGGAGAACACCGCTGGAAACACCATATATTTT. It is translated as CASSVLENTAGNTIYF.

This clone was picked up one time. V is TRBV7-9 and J is TRBJ2-5; D ambiguous. CDR1 and CDR2 from the germline V gene are SEHNR and FQNEAQ (reference sequence). The length of the CDR3 is 14 residues. The ends were cut back, 4 bases at V and 0 bases at J, with 9 bases in the middle. The CDR3 coding sequence is TGTGCCAGCAGCTCTCTGGGGTACCAAGAGACCCAGTACTTC. It translates to CASSSLGYQETQYF.

This CDR3 is CASRRQGASNQPQHF. CDR3 sequence (DNA): TGTGCCAGCAGAAGACAGGGGGCTAGCAATCAGCCCCAGCATTTT. The genes are TRBV28 and TRBJ1-5, with 10 bases identical to TRBD1. Germline CDR1 MDHEN, CDR2 SYDVKM. The CDR3 has 15 residues. V lost 6 bases and J lost 0; bases outside the gene matches: 2.

CDR3 in DNA: TGTGCCAGCATCAAGGGGGAGGGAGGTCCCGAGCAGTACTTC. This codes for CASIKGEGGPEQYF. V usage is TRBV6-6 and J usage is TRBJ2-7; tentative D call: TRBD2 (7 bases). CDR3 length equals 14 residues. CDR1 is MNHNY and CDR2 is SVGAGI in the germline V gene (reference sequence). V was cut by 7 bases and J by 6 bases, with 19 bases left in between.

The chain joins TRBV6-2 or TRBV6-3 to TRBJ2-1; D ambiguous. Germline values: CDR1 MNHEY, CDR2 SVGEGT. The CDR3 runs 13 residues. Trimming left V 5 bases short and J 2 bases short, with 7 bases between. CDR3 sequence (DNA): TGTGCCAGCAGTCTCACCACCTACAATGAGCAGTTCTTC. This codes for CASSLTTYNEQFF.

The J gene is TRBJ2-3, the V gene TRBV20-1, with D unclear. The germline V gene encodes CDR1 DFQATT and CDR2 SNEGSKA (reference sequence). The germline V and J ends were trimmed by 4 bases and 5 bases, with 7 bases remaining between them. This CDR3 comprises 11 residues. The CDR3 sequence is CSAKGLDTQYF. The DNA of the CDR3 is TGCAGTGCTAAGGGATTAGATACGCAGTATTTT.

The chain has TRBV5-4 and TRBJ2-1; D unresolved. This CDR3 is built from 12 residues. Germline-derived CDR1 and CDR2 are SGHNT and YYREEE (reference sequence). The ends were cut back, 4 bases at V and 9 bases at J, with 11 bases in the middle. This chain's CDR3 is CASSPQPGEQFF. DNA of the CDR3: TGTGCCAGCAGCCCCCAGCCGGGTGAGCAGTTCTTC.

The V call is TRBV24-1, the J call TRBJ2-2, with D possibly being TRBD1 (6 bases). The CDR3 runs 14 residues. V was pared by 5 bases and J by 7 bases, with 13 bases between. Looked up from germline, CDR1 is KGHDR and CDR2 is SFDVKD. DNA of the CDR3: TGTGCCACCAGTGTCGGGACACAGGTCGGGGAGCTGTTTTTT. This sequence encodes CATSVGTQVGELFF.

This clone appeared a few times. The chain recombines TRBV19 with TRBJ1-6; 10 positions agree with TRBD1. V lost 4 bases and J lost 8; bases outside the gene matches: 14. Germline lookup yields CDR1 LNHDA and CDR2 SQIVND (reference sequence). This CDR3 contains 18 residues. The CDR3 sequence: CASSNPGQGFFGDSPLHF. The CDR3 bases are TGTGCCAGTAGTAACCCGGGACAGGGGTTTTTTGGGGATTCACCCCTCCACTTT.

The chain recombines TRBV12-5 with TRBJ1-1; D might be TRBD1 (5 bases). V shed 4 bases and J shed 1 base, with 13 bases lying between them. Germline V lookup: CDR1 LGHNT, CDR2 FRNRAP. The CDR3 covers 15 residues. The CDR3 region is CASGSPSGGNTEAFF. As DNA, the CDR3 is TGTGCTAGTGGTTCACCTTCTGGGGGGAACACTGAAGCTTTCTTT.

The chain links TRBV30 to TRBJ1-5, with unresolved D. V was clipped by 5 bases and J by 6 bases, with 11 bases between them. The CDR3 totals 12 residues. The germline gives CDR1 GTSNPN, CDR2 SVGIG (reference sequence). DNA for the CDR3: TGTGCCTGGGCGTCGGGAGGTCAGCCCCAGCATTTT. This gives the protein CAWASGGQPQHF.

This clone has just a few counts. V and J are TRBV2 and TRBJ1-2; D is uncertain. CDR1 is SNHLY, CDR2 FYNNEI, per germline. This CDR3 is built from 15 residues. V lost 6 bases, J lost 5 bases, and 19 bases lay in between. CDR3 bases: TGTGCCAGCAGCTATAGGGATCCTAATCTTTATGGCTACACCTTC. Its translation: CASSYRDPNLYGYTF.

This chain uses TRBV7-3 with TRBJ2-2, with 12 bases that match TRBD2. The V gene end was trimmed by 5 bases and the J gene end by 10 bases; junction bases not matched to a gene: 5. The CDR3 runs to 14 residues. Germline values: CDR1 SGHTA, CDR2 FQGTGA. CDR3 in amino acids: CASSPLAGGMELFF. CDR3 in DNA: TGTGCCAGCAGCCCTCTAGCGGGGGGGATGGAGCTGTTTTTT.

On this clone: This same CDR3 is encoded by further DNA sequences in the sample. The chain has TRBV12-3 or TRBV12-4 and TRBJ2-7; D unresolved. This CDR3 region has 13 residues. V lost 3 bases to trimming and J lost 4 bases, with 10 bases between them. DNA of the CDR3: TGTGCCAGCAGTTTTAGGGCCGGGTACGAGCAGTACTTC. Translating gives CASSFRAGYEQYF.

This chain connects TRBV3-1 (or the pseudogene TRBV3-2) to TRBJ1-1; unclear D gene. The CDR3 has 15 amino acids. Germline CDR1 reads LGHDT; CDR2 reads YNNKEL (reference sequence). With 0 bases removed from V and 1 base from J, the gap between germline ends came to 9 bases. CDR3 in amino acids: CASSQDYKENTEAFF. CDR3 sequence (DNA): TGTGCCAGCAGCCAAGATTATAAGGAGAACACTGAAGCTTTCTTT.

The rearrangement joins TRBV27 to TRBJ2-7, with 7 bases identical to TRBD1. The CDR3 runs to 13 residues. The V gene's germline CDR1 is MNHEY and CDR2 SMNVEV (reference sequence). V shed 2 bases, J shed 3 bases, and the junction held 1 base outside the gene matches. In DNA form, the CDR3 reads TGTGCCAGCAGTTTAGCAGGGGGCTACGAGCAGTACTTC. This sequence encodes CASSLAGGYEQYF.

The gene calls are TRBV11-1 and TRBJ2-7; D remains unclear. Germline values: CDR1 SGHAT, CDR2 FQDESV (reference sequence). The CDR3 loop spans 11 amino acids. V was pared by 4 bases and J by 0 bases, with 1 base between. This CDR3 is CASSSSYEQYF. As DNA, the CDR3 is TGTGCCAGCAGCTCCTCCTACGAGCAGTACTTC.

This clone was picked up one time. V usage is TRBV28 and J usage is TRBJ2-6; D not certain. Germline V gene data show CDR1 as MDHEN and CDR2 as SYDVKM. Trimming stripped 4 bases from V and 4 bases from J, with 14 bases between. The CDR3 totals 16 residues. The CDR3 sequence is CASSSRILGGANVLTF. CDR3 DNA sequence: TGTGCCAGCAGTTCTCGAATTCTAGGAGGGGCCAACGTCCTGACTTTC.

The J gene is TRBJ1-5, the V gene TRBV11-2; tentatively, D is TRBD1 (5 bases). V lost 3 bases and J 6 bases, leaving 9 bases between the germline ends. Germline V gives CDR1 SGHAT, CDR2 FQNNGV. The CDR3 covers 13 residues. Here the CDR3 reads CASSFGGGQPQHF. CDR3 DNA: TGTGCCAGCAGCTTCGGGGGGGGTCAGCCCCAGCATTTT.

This clone was recorded once. This chain uses TRBV7-2 with TRBJ1-1; D is unresolved. The CDR3 is 14 residues long. The ends were cut back, 5 bases at V and 4 bases at J, with 14 bases in the middle. Germline V gene lookup returns CDR1 SGHTA and CDR2 FQGNSA. CDR3 region: CASSLTPVATEAFF. CDR3 in DNA: TGTGCCAGCAGCCTGACGCCGGTGGCCACTGAAGCTTTCTTT.

V gene TRBV27 combines with J gene TRBJ2-1, with D perhaps TRBD2 (7 bases). This CDR3 has 16 residues. Germline CDR1 and CDR2: MNHEY and SMNVEV (reference sequence). Trimming stripped 0 bases from V and 3 bases from J, with 12 bases between. CDR3 sequence (DNA): TGTGCCAGCAGTTTATCAAAGGGGGGGGGCTACAATGAGCAGTTCTTC. Residues: CASSLSKGGGYNEQFF.

The rearrangement links TRBV24-1 to TRBJ2-2; 8 nucleotides line up with TRBD1. This CDR3 is built from 17 residues. J gave up 5 bases and V 4 bases, and 11 bases lay outside the gene matches. The germline V gene encodes CDR1 KGHDR and CDR2 SFDVKD. The CDR3 here is CATSDPGAGGRTGELFF. The CDR3 DNA reads as TGTGCCACCAGTGACCCCGGGGCAGGGGGCCGTACCGGGGAGCTGTTTTTT.

The chain joins TRBV6-5 to TRBJ2-1, with 9 bases fitting TRBD2. The CDR3 has 14 residues. Germline CDR1 MNHEY, CDR2 SVGAGI. J gave up 6 bases and V 6 bases, and 6 bases lay outside the gene matches. In DNA, the CDR3 is TGTGCCAGCAGCTTTAGCGGGGGAGGCAATGAGCAGTTCTTC. Translating gives CASSFSGGGNEQFF.

This chain uses TRBV28 with TRBJ2-1; the match to TRBD1 covers 8 bases. CDR1 is MDHEN and CDR2 is SYDVKM in the germline V gene. The CDR3 runs 15 residues. The junction had 8 bases not matched to a gene; V was cut back by 7 bases and J by 3 bases. This chain's CDR3 is CASTLGQGGYNEQFF. The DNA of the CDR3 is TGTGCCAGCACCCTAGGACAGGGCGGCTACAATGAGCAGTTCTTC. The full variable domain, completed using reference TRBV28 and TRBJ2-1, is DVKVTQSSRYLVKRTGEKVFLECVQDMDHENMFWYRQDPGLGLRLIYFSYDVKMKEKGDIPEGYSVSREKKERFSLILESASTNQTSMYLCASTLGQGGYNEQFFGPGTRLTVL.

The chain couples TRBV19 to TRBJ1-4, with 7 bases aligning to TRBD1. Germline V gene sequence: CDR1 LNHDA, CDR2 SQIVND (reference sequence). This CDR3 has 15 amino acids. With 6 bases clipped from V and 0 bases from J, the junction kept 4 bases outside the gene matches. The CDR3 DNA reads TGTGCCAGTAGAGGACAGGACACAACTAATGAAAAACTGTTTTTT. The encoded protein is CASRGQDTTNEKLFF.

The rearrangement uses TRBV30 and TRBJ1-1; D gene ambiguous. CDR3 size: 11 residues. Per the germline V gene, CDR1 is GTSNPN and CDR2 is SVGIG (reference sequence). The V gene lost 8 bases and the J gene lost 0 bases, with 7 bases spanning the gap. The CDR3 DNA reads as TGTGCCGGCGACCTGAACACTGAAGCTTTCTTT. Its translation: CAGDLNTEAFF.

The J gene is TRBJ2-5, the V gene TRBV2, with TRBD2 matching over 9 bases. Germline-derived CDR1 and CDR2 are SNHLY and FYNNEI. The CDR3 is 18 amino acids. With V trimmed by 2 bases and J by 2 bases, 12 bases remained unmatched. The CDR3 nucleotides are TGTGCCAGCAGTGAATTAGGAGTAGGCGGGGGGGCTCAAGAGACCCAGTACTTC. This sequence encodes CASSELGVGGGAQETQYF.

This clone showed up just once. The chain uses TRBV5-4 and TRBJ2-3, with D hard to call. The V end lost 3 bases, the J end lost 6 bases, and 8 bases lay between the germline ends. Germline V gene data show CDR1 as SGHNT and CDR2 as YYREEE (reference sequence). The CDR3 is made up of 12 amino acids. CDR3 protein: CASSWVSDTQYF. CDR3 bases: TGTGCCAGCAGCTGGGTCTCGGATACGCAGTATTTT.

CDR3 loop: CATGAWTYGYTF. The CDR3 bases are TGTGCTACGGGGGCTTGGACCTATGGCTACACCTTC. The V gene is TRBV28, the J gene TRBJ1-2, with D possibly TRBD1 on 6 matching bases. This CDR3 is built from 12 residues. Looked up from germline, CDR1 is MDHEN and CDR2 is SYDVKM.

The chain links TRBV30 to TRBJ1-6, with D possibly TRBD1 on 5 matching bases. V was trimmed by 5 bases and J by 6 bases, leaving 14 bases between them. The CDR3 consists of 14 residues. Per the germline V gene, CDR1 is GTSNPN and CDR2 is SVGIG (reference sequence). The CDR3 sequence is CAWGQGSSNSPLHF. As DNA, the CDR3 is TGTGCCTGGGGACAAGGCTCGTCTAATTCACCCCTCCACTTT.

The gene calls are TRBV4-2 and TRBJ2-5; 7 bases match TRBD2. The germline CDR1 and CDR2 sequences are LGHNA and YNFKEQ. This CDR3 has 14 residues. Trimming at V came to 4 bases and at J to 5 bases, leaving 7 bases not matched to a gene. CDR3 bases: TGTGCCAGCAGCCCAGATGGGGGGGACGAGACCCAGTACTTC. Protein product: CASSPDGGDETQYF.